A selection of T cell receptor beta chains follows, all from one sample in a study of T cell changes during pregnancy in multiple sclerosis. Produced via immunoSEQ multiplex PCR; TCRdb's table is partial and in-frame only. The repertoire has approximately 30,000 clones, 90% of them found once; the top ten carry roughly an eighth. The sample in question was CD8+ T cells from peripheral blood mononuclear cells, obtained in the first trimester of pregnancy. The receptor set was obtained from a female donor with multiple sclerosis, enrolled in a pregnancy study. Both conserved end residues are part of each CDR3. The D gene is left open where the match is weak. The size of a clone is reported for some rows only, either as once, few or many, or as a class for expanded clones.

CDR3 length	clone size	V gene	D gene	J gene	CDR3 DNA	CDR3 protein
16	NA	TRBV6-4	TRBD1	TRBJ2-3	TGTGCCAGCAGTGCCACAGGGGGACAGGGCACAGATACGCAGTATTTT	CASSATGGQGTDTQYF
13	NA	TRBV4-3	NA	TRBJ2-7	TGCGCCAGCAGCCTAGGTCGGGGTCTCGAGCAGTACTTC	CASSLGRGLEQYF
15	NA	TRBV28	TRBD2	TRBJ2-1	TGTGCCAGCAGTTTAAGCGGGGGAGCCTACAATGAGCAGTTCTTC	CASSLSGGAYNEQFF
11	NA	TRBV27	NA	TRBJ2-7	TGTGCCAGCTGGAGCTCCTACGAGCAGTACTTC	CASWSSYEQYF
15	NA	TRBV6-6	TRBD2	TRBJ2-1	TGTGCCAGCAGTTACACTAGCGGGTTTTACAATGAGCAGTTCTTC	CASSYTSGFYNEQFF
15	NA	TRBV2	TRBD2	TRBJ2-3	TGTGCCAGCAGGGGACTAGCGGTCGGCACAGATACGCAGTATTTT	CASRGLAVGTDTQYF
14	NA	TRBV2	TRBD1	TRBJ2-7	TGTGCCAGCAGTGAGGACAGGGGGCTGGGTGAGCAGTACTTC	CASSEDRGLGEQYF
13	NA	TRBV2	NA	TRBJ1-5	TGTGCCAGCATGGGAGGGGTGAATCAGCCCCAGCATTTT	CASMGGVNQPQHF
13	NA	TRBV9	TRBD1	TRBJ2-4	TGTGCCAGCAGCGCACGACAGGGAAACATTCAGTACTTC	CASSARQGNIQYF
14	NA	TRBV28	NA	TRBJ1-5	TGTGCCAGCAGTTTCCGAGGAGGCAATCAGCCCCAGCATTTT	CASSFRGGNQPQHF
13	NA	TRBV25-1	NA	TRBJ2-5	TGTGCCAGCAGCCCTATCTACCAAGAGACCCAGTACTTC	CASSPIYQETQYF
12	NA	TRBV7-9	NA	TRBJ2-2	TGTGCCAGCAGCTTATTTAACGGGGAGCTGTTTTTT	CASSLFNGELFF
14	NA	TRBV7-9	NA	TRBJ2-1	TGTGCCAGCAGCTTAAGTCTAGCGCTGAATGAGCAGTTCTTC	CASSLSLALNEQFF
15	NA	TRBV7-9	NA	TRBJ2-5	TGTGCCAGCAGCCCGCTTAACAGCGGACAAGAGACCCAGTACTTC	CASSPLNSGQETQYF
15	NA	TRBV7-9	NA	TRBJ2-2	TGTGCCAGCAGCCCTCAGGGTTCGAACACCGGGGAGCTGTTTTTT	CASSPQGSNTGELFF
14	once	TRBV9	TRBD1	TRBJ1-1	TGTGCCAGCAGCGTAGCTACAGGGGGGACTGAAGCTTTCTTT	CASSVATGGTEAFF
17	NA	TRBV4-3	TRBD2	TRBJ2-5	TGCGCCAGCAGCCAAAGACTAGCGGGGGCGTACCAAGAGACCCAGTACTTC	CASSQRLAGAYQETQYF
13	NA	TRBV11-3	NA	TRBJ2-7	TGTGCCAGCAGCTTAGGACGGGACTACGAGCAGTACTTC	CASSLGRDYEQYF
15	NA	TRBV6-5	TRBD2	TRBJ2-1	TGTGCCAGCAGCCCGGGACTAGCGGGATCCAATGAGCAGTTCTTC	CASSPGLAGSNEQFF
16	NA	TRBV13	TRBD2	TRBJ2-1	TGTGCCAGCAGCTTAGCTACTAGCGGGAGTCACAATGAGCAGTTCTTC	CASSLATSGSHNEQFF
16	medium-sized	TRBV7-8	TRBD1	TRBJ1-5	TGTGCCAGCAGCTTAGGGACAGGGACTGGCAATCAGCCCCAGCATTTT	CASSLGTGTGNQPQHF
16	NA	TRBV6-1	TRBD2	TRBJ2-5	TGTGCCAGCAGTGAGAGCCTAGCGGGAATCCAAGAGACCCAGTACTTC	CASSESLAGIQETQYF
13	NA	TRBV6-6	NA	TRBJ1-2	TGTGCCAGCAGTACGGAGGGGAACGGTGGCTACACCTTC	CASSTEGNGGYTF
14	NA	TRBV7-9	NA	TRBJ1-2	TGTGCCAGCAGCGACGGGATCATAGGCTATGGCTACACCTTC	CASSDGIIGYGYTF
12	NA	TRBV29-1	NA	TRBJ2-1	TGCAGCGTTGAACTCAGGGGCTATGAGCAGTTCTTC	CSVELRGYEQFF
13	NA	TRBV28	TRBD1	TRBJ2-5	TGTGCCAGCAGGTGGGGACAGCAAGAGACCCAGTACTTC	CASRWGQQETQYF
17	NA	TRBV10-3	NA	TRBJ2-1	TGTGCCATCAGTGAGTCAGGACAAACGAGCTCCTACAATGAGCAGTTCTTC	CAISESGQTSSYNEQFF
14	NA	TRBV7-8	NA	TRBJ2-3	TGTGCCAGCAGCCTACTAGGGTATACAGATACGCAGTATTTT	CASSLLGYTDTQYF
15	NA	TRBV7-9	TRBD1	TRBJ1-1	TGTGCCAGCAGCTTAACCCAGGGGGCGGCCACTGAAGCTTTCTTT	CASSLTQGAATEAFF
14	NA	TRBV19	TRBD1	TRBJ1-1	TGTGCCAGTAGTGTCGGACAGGGGCTTACTGAAGCTTTCTTT	CASSVGQGLTEAFF
19	NA	TRBV5-4	TRBD2	TRBJ2-5	TGTGCCAGCAGCTTCCGCGAACATGGGACTAGCGGGAGGGGAGAGACCCAGTACTTC	CASSFREHGTSGRGETQYF
16	NA	TRBV19	TRBD2	TRBJ2-7	TGTGCCAGTAGTGAGCGGGACTCCCGAAATTGGGGCGAGCAGTACTTC	CASSERDSRNWGEQYF
17	NA	TRBV28	TRBD1	TRBJ2-1	TGTGCCAGCAGACCCGACAGGACAGGGGGCTTGTACAATGAGCAGTTCTTC	CASRPDRTGGLYNEQFF
13	NA	TRBV7-9	NA	TRBJ2-1	TGTGCCAGCAGCTCCCAGGGCTACAATGAGCAGTTCTTC	CASSSQGYNEQFF
15	NA	TRBV13	NA	TRBJ1-3	TGTGCCAGCAGTCCAGGACGGGATTCTGGAAACACCATATATTTT	CASSPGRDSGNTIYF
14	NA	TRBV7-9	NA	TRBJ2-2	TGTGCCAGCAGTGGGACTCCGAACACCGGGGAGCTGTTTTTT	CASSGTPNTGELFF
19	once	TRBV10-3	TRBD1	TRBJ1-2	TGTGCCATCAGTGAGTCGACAGGGGGTCCCGAAAGACCTAACTATGGCTACACCTTC	CAISESTGGPERPNYGYTF
14	NA	TRBV28	TRBD1	TRBJ1-2	TGTGCCAGCAGTTTCGACAGGGGAAACTATGGCTACACCTTC	CASSFDRGNYGYTF
16	once	TRBV29-1	TRBD2	TRBJ2-1	TGCAGCGTCCAAATTAGGGGGACTAGCGGGACCAATGAGCAGTTCTTC	CSVQIRGTSGTNEQFF
13	NA	TRBV5-5	NA	TRBJ2-7	TGTGCCAGCAGCTTGTGGGCAGGGCGCGAGCAGTACTTC	CASSLWAGREQYF
15	few	TRBV7-2	TRBD2	TRBJ2-1	TGTGCCAGCAGCTTGACTAGCGGGAGTCAAAATGAGCAGTTCTTC	CASSLTSGSQNEQFF
13	NA	TRBV5-1	NA	TRBJ1-1	TGCGCCAGCAGCACCGACTTGAACACTGAAGCTTTCTTT	CASSTDLNTEAFF
16	few	TRBV5-5	TRBD1	TRBJ2-7	TGTGCCAGCAGCCACCCCGAGGGGCAGGGGGCCAACGAGCAGTACTTC	CASSHPEGQGANEQYF
15	NA	TRBV28	TRBD1	TRBJ1-3	TGTGCCAGCAGTCACGGGACAGGGTCTGGAAACACCATATATTTT	CASSHGTGSGNTIYF
14	NA	TRBV13	NA	TRBJ2-4	TGTGCCAGCAGCTCTAACTTAGCCAAAAACATTCAGTACTTC	CASSSNLAKNIQYF
17	NA	TRBV19	TRBD1	TRBJ2-1	TGTGCCAGTACCTCCGGTGACCGGGACAGATCCTACAATGAGCAGTTCTTC	CASTSGDRDRSYNEQFF